This T cell receptor (beta chain) comes out of a study of T-cell reconstitution after alpha-beta-depleted transplantation in children. J gave up 8 bases and V 4 bases, and 9 bases lay outside the gene matches. Germline CDR1 reads SEHNR; CDR2 reads FQNEAQ (reference sequence). The CDR3 sequence is 14 residues long. Preparation of the TCRbeta library was carried out with unique molecular identifiers. TCRdb re-called the PCR reads through MiXCR, storing one row per CDR3 protein. The sample records about 500,000 distinct CDR3 sequences, roughly 33% being singletons. The sequence derives from a human donor who donated a stem cell graft to a child with aplastic anemia. The input for sequencing was PBMCs from the stem cell graft donor, taken from the stem cell graft. V is TRBV7-9 and J is TRBJ1-2; 8 bases fit TRBD1. The DNA for the CDR3 is TGTGCCAGCAGCTCCTCAGGACAGGGCGGGGGCTACACCTTC. Residues: CASSSSGQGGGYTF.